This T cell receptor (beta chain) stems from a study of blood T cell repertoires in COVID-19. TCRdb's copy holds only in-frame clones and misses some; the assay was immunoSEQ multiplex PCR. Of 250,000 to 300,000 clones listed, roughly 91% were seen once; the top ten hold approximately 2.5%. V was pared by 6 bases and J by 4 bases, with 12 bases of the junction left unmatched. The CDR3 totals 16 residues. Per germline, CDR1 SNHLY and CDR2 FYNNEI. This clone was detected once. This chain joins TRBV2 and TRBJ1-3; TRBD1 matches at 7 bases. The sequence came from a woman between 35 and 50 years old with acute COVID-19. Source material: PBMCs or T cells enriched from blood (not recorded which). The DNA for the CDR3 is TGTGCCAGCAGACTGTGGATCGCAGGGGGGGGAAACACCATATATTTT. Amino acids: CASRLWIAGGGNTIYF.